The 20 T cell receptor beta chains given below trace back to one sample, sequenced in a study of shared clonotypes between healthy human individuals. Some clones are missing from TCRdb's copy, which holds only in-frame ones; the method was immunoSEQ multiplex PCR. The sample carries around 1 million clones, 76% recorded once. Sequencing was carried out using memory CD4+ T cells sorted from blood. The subset here: CD45RA-negative fraction. These receptors originate from a man aged 18 to 29 in good health.

This clone was found a few times. This rearrangement joins TRBV6-1 to TRBJ1-5; D call uncertain. There are 16 residues in the CDR3. V was cut by 0 bases and J by 1 base, with 10 bases left in between. Germline V gene lookup returns CDR1 MNHNS and CDR2 SASEGT. As DNA, the CDR3 is TGTGCCAGCAGTGAAGCGCCATCTCGCAGCAATCAGCCCCAGCATTTT. It translates to CASSEAPSRSNQPQHF.

The chain uses TRBV7-2 and TRBJ1-1; no firm D call. The germline CDR1 and CDR2 sequences are SGHTA and FQGNSA. The CDR3 runs 15 residues. Trimming removed 1 base at V and 0 bases at J, with 9 bases between. Here the CDR3 DNA reads TGTGCCAGCAGCTTAGTGGCGGCTTTGAACACTGAAGCTTTCTTT. Translating it yields CASSLVAALNTEAFF.

J is TRBJ2-2 and V is TRBV19, with 7 bases identical to TRBD2. Looked up from germline, CDR1 is LNHDA and CDR2 is SQIVND (reference sequence). The CDR3 extends over 14 amino acids. J lost 8 bases, V lost 9 bases, and 12 bases had no gene match. CDR3 region: CASQRPGGTGELFF. The CDR3 DNA reads TGTGCCAGCCAAAGACCGGGGGGAACGGGGGAGCTGTTTTTT.

This clone has at least ten counts. J is TRBJ1-3 and V is TRBV5-1; possible D gene TRBD1, 6 bases. CDR1 is SGHRS, CDR2 YFSETQ, per germline. This CDR3 region has 17 residues. V dropped 4 bases and J dropped 0 bases, with 17 bases sitting between them. The CDR3 region is CASSPRDTVYSGNTIYF. CDR3 nucleotide sequence: TGCGCCAGCAGCCCCCGGGACACCGTTTACTCTGGAAACACCATATATTTT.

This clone was observed a few times. The chain couples TRBV19 to TRBJ2-7; possibly TRBD2 for D (6 bases). Trimming pared 4 bases from V and 4 bases from J, leaving 17 bases between. Germline CDR1 is LNHDA and CDR2 is SQIVND (reference sequence). The CDR3 has 15 amino acids. CDR3 bases: TGTGCCAGTAGTACCCGGGACGCTGGAGGGTACGAGCAGTACTTC. Its translation is CASSTRDAGGYEQYF.

The V call is TRBV6-5, the J call TRBJ2-7; TRBD2 matches 7 bases. V lost 10 bases, J lost 2 bases, and 8 bases stayed unmatched. CDR1 and CDR2 (germline): MNHEY, SVGAGI. This CDR3 has 13 residues. CDR3: CATHPGTTYEQYF. The CDR3 DNA follows: TGTGCCACTCACCCGGGGACTACCTACGAGCAGTACTTC.

The chain links TRBV28 to TRBJ1-2; maybe TRBD1 (5 bases). V dropped 7 bases and J dropped 2 bases, with 14 bases sitting between them. The CDR3 is 14 amino acids. Germline V gene data show CDR1 as MDHEN and CDR2 as SYDVKM. The CDR3 DNA sequence: TGTGCCAGCACTGTAGGGGCCGTGAACTATGGCTACACCTTC. It translates to CASTVGAVNYGYTF.

The gene calls are TRBV5-8 and TRBJ2-7, with a possible D match to TRBD1 (5 bases). V lost 0 bases, J lost 2 bases, and 15 bases lay in between. The CDR3 contains 16 residues. The germline V gene encodes CDR1 SGHTS and CDR2 YDEGEE. CDR3 loop: CASSLGVRGLTYEQYF. CDR3 in DNA: TGTGCCAGCAGCTTGGGTGTAAGGGGCTTGACCTACGAGCAGTACTTC.

The chain recombines TRBV2 with TRBJ1-6; no definite D call. The V and J ends lost 4 bases and 14 bases respectively, with 21 bases between them. CDR3 length equals 15 residues. The germline CDR1 and CDR2 sequences are SNHLY and FYNNEI. The CDR3 bases are TGTGCCAGCAGTGTGTGGGTTAGTCCGAGTTCGGCCCTCCACTTT. Protein product: CASSVWVSPSSALHF.

CDR3 DNA: TGTGCCAGCAGCATTACAGTGTCCCAAGCTTTCTTT. Its translation is CASSITVSQAFF. The chain joins TRBV2 to TRBJ1-1, with no clear D. V was clipped by 6 bases and J by 9 bases, with 14 bases between them. CDR1 and CDR2 from the germline V gene are SNHLY and FYNNEI. This CDR3 spans 12 amino acids.

The chain joins TRBV9 to TRBJ2-3; D not resolved. CDR3 size: 12 residues. V lost 3 bases, J lost 3 bases, and 5 bases lay in between. Germline V lookup: CDR1 SGDLS, CDR2 YYNGEE. Written as DNA, the CDR3 is TGTGCCAGCAGCGGCCGTACAGATACGCAGTATTTT. Translated, it gives CASSGRTDTQYF.

The genes are TRBV7-9 and TRBJ2-3; 14 nucleotides match TRBD2. V dropped 5 bases and J dropped 0; count of bases not matched to a gene: 4. Germline CDR1 is SEHNR and CDR2 is FQNEAQ (reference sequence). The CDR3 has 17 residues. The CDR3 sequence is CASSGTSGGASTDTQYF. The CDR3 bases are TGTGCCAGCAGCGGGACTAGCGGGGGTGCTAGCACAGATACGCAGTATTTT.

The V call is TRBV5-1, the J call TRBJ2-7; D tentatively reads TRBD1 or TRBD2 (5 bases each). Germline assignment: CDR1 SGHRS and CDR2 YFSETQ. The CDR3 has 15 amino acids. The V and J ends lost 1 base and 4 bases respectively, with 15 bases between them. CDR3 sequence: CASSLNPGAGYEQYF. Written as DNA, the CDR3 is TGCGCCAGCAGCTTGAATCCCGGGGCCGGTTACGAGCAGTACTTC.

The CDR3 loop reads CASTVAGDILNEQFF. In nucleotides, the CDR3 is TGTGCCAGCACGGTAGCGGGAGATATTTTGAATGAGCAGTTCTTC. This rearrangement joins TRBV9 to TRBJ2-1; 9 nucleotides align to TRBD2. CDR1 and CDR2 (germline): SGDLS, YYNGEE. The J segment lost 7 bases and the V segment lost 6 bases, leaving 11 bases of the junction unmatched. The CDR3 is made up of 15 amino acids.

The chain is built from TRBV7-2 and TRBJ2-7; 8 bases are shared with TRBD2. CDR1 is SGHTA and CDR2 is FQGNSA in the germline V gene. V lost 0 bases to trimming and J lost 3 bases; unmatched junction nucleotides: 4. CDR3 length equals 15 residues. CDR3 coding DNA: TGTGCCAGCAGCTTAGCGTCTACTAGCGGCTACGAGCAGTACTTC. This gives the protein CASSLASTSGYEQYF.

This chain uses TRBV6-1 with TRBJ2-7; TRBD1 agrees at 7 bases. CDR3 length: 12 amino acids. V was pared by 6 bases and J by 7 bases, with 6 bases of the junction left unmatched. Germline V gene sequence: CDR1 MNHNS, CDR2 SASEGT. The chain's CDR3 is CASRAQGKEQYF. The DNA of the CDR3 is TGTGCCAGCAGAGCACAGGGGAAAGAGCAGTACTTC.

The V and J genes are TRBV5-1 and TRBJ2-4, with 8 bases fitting TRBD1. This CDR3 contains 13 residues. From germline, CDR1 is SGHRS and CDR2 YFSETQ. Trimming removed 1 base from V and 13 bases from J; junction bases left unmatched: 7. CDR3 in amino acids: CASSLLGTGQQYF. The CDR3 DNA is TGCGCCAGCAGCTTGCTCGGGACAGGCCAGCAGTACTTC.

This chain connects TRBV9 to TRBJ1-1; TRBD1 might be the D (6 bases). Germline CDR1 reads SGDLS; CDR2 reads YYNGEE. The CDR3 is 15 amino acids. Trimming removed 0 bases at V and 7 bases at J, with 16 bases between. The CDR3 DNA follows: TGTGCCAGCAGCGTAGAACCCGCAGGGGCCGGTGAAGCTTTCTTT. Its protein is CASSVEPAGAGEAFF.

With respect to this clone: Additional DNA sequences in this sample encode the identical CDR3. V gene TRBV6-5 combines with J gene TRBJ1-2; D perhaps matches TRBD1 (6 bases). Germline loops: CDR1 MNHEY, CDR2 SVGAGI. The CDR3 runs 12 residues. Trimming shortened V by 6 bases and J by 5 bases, and 10 bases separated the two germline ends. Here the CDR3 reads CASSPTGYGYTF. CDR3 DNA: TGTGCCAGCAGCCCGACAGGATATGGCTACACCTTC.

The V and J genes are TRBV4-3 and TRBJ1-4; weak D call: TRBD1 (6 bases). The ends were cut back, 1 base at V and 6 bases at J, with 18 bases in the middle. Germline CDR1 LGHNA, CDR2 YSLEER. The CDR3 is made up of 17 amino acids. The CDR3 reads CASSQAVRGGLDEKLFF. The CDR3 region has the DNA TGCGCCAGCAGCCAAGCGGTTCGTGGGGGGCTCGATGAAAAACTGTTTTTT.